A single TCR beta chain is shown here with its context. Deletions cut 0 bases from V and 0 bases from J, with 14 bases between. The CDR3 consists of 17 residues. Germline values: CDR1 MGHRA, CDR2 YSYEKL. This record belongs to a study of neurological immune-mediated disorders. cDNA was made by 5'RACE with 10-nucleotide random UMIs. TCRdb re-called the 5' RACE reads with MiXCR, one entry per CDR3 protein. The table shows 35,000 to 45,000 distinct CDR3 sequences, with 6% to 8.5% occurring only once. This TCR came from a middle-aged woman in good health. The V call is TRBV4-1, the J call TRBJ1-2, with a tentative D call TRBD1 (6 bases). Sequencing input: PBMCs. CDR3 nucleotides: TGCGCCAGCAGCCAAGATCCCCGCAGGGGAGCTAACTATGGCTACACCTTC. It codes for CASSQDPRRGANYGYTF.